The clone carrying this T cell receptor (beta chain) has more than one count but fewer than ten. The V gene's germline CDR1 is SGHRS and CDR2 YFSETQ. This CDR3 has 16 residues. Losses at the gene ends were 4 bases for V and 2 bases for J; bases not matched to a gene: 7. Via MiXCR, TCRdb re-called the 5' RACE reads, giving one row per CDR3 protein. There are 45,000 to 60,000 distinct CDR3 sequences in the sample; about 25% occur only once, and 2.5% to 4% lies in the top ten. Naive CD4+ cells had CD25+ Tregs removed. Material: tumor-infiltrating naive CD4+ T cells sorted from the breast tumor. Subset reported: naive CD4+ T cells, CD4+CD45RA+CD25-. The chain links TRBV5-1 to TRBJ2-3; 10 bases are a match to TRBD1. The sequence was collected from a female donor with breast cancer. CDR3 loop: CASSPRDRGFTDTQYF. The CDR3 coding sequence is TGCGCCAGCAGCCCGAGGGACAGGGGCTTCACAGATACGCAGTATTTT.